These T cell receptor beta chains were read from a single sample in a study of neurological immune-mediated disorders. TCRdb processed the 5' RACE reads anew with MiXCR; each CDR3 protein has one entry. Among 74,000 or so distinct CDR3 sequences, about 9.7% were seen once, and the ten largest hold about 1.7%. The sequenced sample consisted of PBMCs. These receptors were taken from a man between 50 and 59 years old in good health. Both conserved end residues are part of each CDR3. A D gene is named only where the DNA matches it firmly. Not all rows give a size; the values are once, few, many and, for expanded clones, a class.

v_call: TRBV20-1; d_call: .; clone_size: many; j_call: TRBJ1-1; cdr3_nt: TGCAGTGCTAGAGATGGGGGAGGAGGGGATGGTTCTACTGAAGCTTTCTTT; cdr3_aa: CSARDGGGGDGSTEAFF
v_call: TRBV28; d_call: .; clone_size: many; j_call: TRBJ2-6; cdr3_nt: TGTGCCAGCGACAGTGGGTATACGGGGGCCAACGTCCTGACTTTC; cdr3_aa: CASDSGYTGANVLTF
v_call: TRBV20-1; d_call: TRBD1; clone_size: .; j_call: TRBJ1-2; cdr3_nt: TGCAGTGCTAGAGGGGAGGACAGGGATGCCTATGGCTACACCTTC; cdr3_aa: CSARGEDRDAYGYTF
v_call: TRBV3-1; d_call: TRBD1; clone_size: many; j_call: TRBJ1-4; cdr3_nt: TGTGCCAGCAGCCAAGAAGGGGGCACTAATGAAAAACTGTTTTTT; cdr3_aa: CASSQEGGTNEKLFF
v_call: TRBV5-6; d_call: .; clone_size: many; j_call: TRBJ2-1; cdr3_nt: TGTGCCAGCAGCTTGTCGACACGAAGTGAGCAGTTCTTC; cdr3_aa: CASSLSTRSEQFF
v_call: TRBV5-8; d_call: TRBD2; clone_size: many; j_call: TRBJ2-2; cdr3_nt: TGTGCCAGCACCTTGACTAGCGGGGGGAACACCGGGGAGCTGTTTTTT; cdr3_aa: CASTLTSGGNTGELFF
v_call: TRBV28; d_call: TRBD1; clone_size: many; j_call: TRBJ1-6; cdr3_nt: TGTGCCAGCTCCCGGGACAGGCAGTCACCCCTCCACTTT; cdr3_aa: CASSRDRQSPLHF
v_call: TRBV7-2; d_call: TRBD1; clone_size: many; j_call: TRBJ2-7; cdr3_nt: TGTGCCAGCAGCCGGGACAGGGGTTACGAGCAGTACTTC; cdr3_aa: CASSRDRGYEQYF
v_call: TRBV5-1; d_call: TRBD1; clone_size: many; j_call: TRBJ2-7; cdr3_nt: TGCGCCAGCAGCTCACAGGGGGCCTACGAGCAGTACTTC; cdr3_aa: CASSSQGAYEQYF
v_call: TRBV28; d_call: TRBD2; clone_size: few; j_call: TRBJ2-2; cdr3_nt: TGTGCCAGCAGTCGACTAGCGGTGAACACCGGGGAGCTGTTTTTT; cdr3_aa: CASSRLAVNTGELFF
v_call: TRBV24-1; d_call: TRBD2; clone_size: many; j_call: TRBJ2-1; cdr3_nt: TGTGCCACCAGCCGCGGGGGGCCCTCCTACAATGAGCAGTTCTTC; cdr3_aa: CATSRGGPSYNEQFF
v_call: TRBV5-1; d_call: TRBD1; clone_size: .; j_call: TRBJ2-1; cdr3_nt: TGCGCCAGCAGCTTGGTGATCCGGGGACAGGGATACAATGAGCAGTTCTTC; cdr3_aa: CASSLVIRGQGYNEQFF
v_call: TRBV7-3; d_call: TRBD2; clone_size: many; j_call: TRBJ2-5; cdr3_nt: TGTGCCAGCAGCTCCGAGCCCTTAGCGGGAAAAGAGACCCAGTACTTC; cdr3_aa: CASSSEPLAGKETQYF
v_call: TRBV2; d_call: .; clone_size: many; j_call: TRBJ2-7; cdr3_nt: TGTGCCAGCAGTGAAGCGATCAGGGATTACGAGCAGTACTTC; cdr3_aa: CASSEAIRDYEQYF
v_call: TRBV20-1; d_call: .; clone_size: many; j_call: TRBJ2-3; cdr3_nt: TGCAGTGCTCTGAGGGATTACGATACGCAGTATTTT; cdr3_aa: CSALRDYDTQYF
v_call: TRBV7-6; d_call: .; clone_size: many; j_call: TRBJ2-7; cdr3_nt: TGTGCCAGCAGCTTAAACCCCTTAGGCGACTACGAGCAGTACTTC; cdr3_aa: CASSLNPLGDYEQYF
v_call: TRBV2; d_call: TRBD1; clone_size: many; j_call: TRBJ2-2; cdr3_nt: TGTGCCAGCACTCTCGGACAGGGGTCGACCGGGGAGCTGTTTTTT; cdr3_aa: CASTLGQGSTGELFF
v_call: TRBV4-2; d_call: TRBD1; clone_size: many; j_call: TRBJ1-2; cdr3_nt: TGTGCCAGCAGCCGAGGACAGGCGGACTATGGCTACACCTTC; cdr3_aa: CASSRGQADYGYTF
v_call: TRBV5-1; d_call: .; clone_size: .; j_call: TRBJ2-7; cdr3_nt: TGCGCCAGCAGCTTGAGGGTCGAGGGAGGCGAGCAGTACTTC; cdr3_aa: CASSLRVEGGEQYF
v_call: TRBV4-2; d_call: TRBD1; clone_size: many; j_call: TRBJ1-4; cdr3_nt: TGTGCCAGCAGGGGGGCGGGGACAGGGAATGAAAAACTGTTTTTT; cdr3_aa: CASRGAGTGNEKLFF
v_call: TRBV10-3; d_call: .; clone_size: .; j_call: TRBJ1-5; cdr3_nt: TGTGCCATCAGTGAAGTTGAACCCAATCAGCCCCAGCATTTT; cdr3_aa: CAISEVEPNQPQHF
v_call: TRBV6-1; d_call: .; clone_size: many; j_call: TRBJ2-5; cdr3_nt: TGTGCCAGCAGTGAAATGAGAGAGGCCCAGTACTTC; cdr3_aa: CASSEMREAQYF
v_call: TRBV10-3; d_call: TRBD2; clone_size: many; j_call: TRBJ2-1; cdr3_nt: TGTGCCATCAGTGGAGCCGGGACTAGCGGCCTCTACAATGAGCAGTTCTTC; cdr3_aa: CAISGAGTSGLYNEQFF
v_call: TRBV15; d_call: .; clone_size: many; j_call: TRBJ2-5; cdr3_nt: TGTGCCTTCAGTCCCGGGGAGACCCAGTACTTC; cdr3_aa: CAFSPGETQYF
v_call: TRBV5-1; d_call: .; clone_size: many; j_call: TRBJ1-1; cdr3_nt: TGCGCCAGCAGCTTATCGCCAGAAGGCTTCACTGAAGCTTTCTTT; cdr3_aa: CASSLSPEGFTEAFF
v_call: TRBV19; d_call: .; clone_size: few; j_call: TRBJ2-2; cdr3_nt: TGTGCCAGCCGGACAGATTCTAACACCGGGGAGCTGTTTTTT; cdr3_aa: CASRTDSNTGELFF
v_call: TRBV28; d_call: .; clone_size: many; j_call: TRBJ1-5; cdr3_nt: TGTGCCAGCTGGGCAGGGGTCAATCAGCCCCAGCATTTT; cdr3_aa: CASWAGVNQPQHF
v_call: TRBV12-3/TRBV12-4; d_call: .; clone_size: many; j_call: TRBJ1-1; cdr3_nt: TGTGCCAGCAGCACGTTTAACACTGAAGCTTTCTTT; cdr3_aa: CASSTFNTEAFF
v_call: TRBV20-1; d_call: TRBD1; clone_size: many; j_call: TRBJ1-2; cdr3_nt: TGCAGTGCCACGGAAGGATCGGGACAGGGGCTAGATGGCTACACCTTC; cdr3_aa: CSATEGSGQGLDGYTF
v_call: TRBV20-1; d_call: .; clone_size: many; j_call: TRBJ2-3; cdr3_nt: TGCAGTGCTAGAGCCGGATTTTACTCTAGCACAGATACGCAGTATTTT; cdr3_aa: CSARAGFYSSTDTQYF
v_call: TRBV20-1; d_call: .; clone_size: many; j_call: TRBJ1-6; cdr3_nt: TGCAGTGCTAGAAGGGAGGACCTGAGGAATTCACCCCTCCACTTT; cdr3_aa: CSARREDLRNSPLHF
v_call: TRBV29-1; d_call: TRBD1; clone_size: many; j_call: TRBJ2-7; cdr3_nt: TGCAGCGTGCGGGACAGGGGGGTACCCTACGAGCAGTACTTC; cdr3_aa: CSVRDRGVPYEQYF
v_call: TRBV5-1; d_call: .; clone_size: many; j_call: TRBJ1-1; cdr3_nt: TGCGCCAGCAGCTTGGATGAGGGTAGGAACACTGAAGCTTTCTTT; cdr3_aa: CASSLDEGRNTEAFF
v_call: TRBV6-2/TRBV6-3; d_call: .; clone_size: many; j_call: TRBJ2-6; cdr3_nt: TGTGCCAGCATCGACGGACAGATCCTCTCTGGGGCCAACGTCCTGACTTTC; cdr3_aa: CASIDGQILSGANVLTF
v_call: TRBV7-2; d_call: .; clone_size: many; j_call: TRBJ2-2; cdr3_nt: TGTGCCAGCAGCTTAACGGGACCTGGGGAGCTGTTTTTT; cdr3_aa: CASSLTGPGELFF
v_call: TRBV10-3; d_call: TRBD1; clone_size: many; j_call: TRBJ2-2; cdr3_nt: TGTGCCATCAGTCCGGGACAGGGGTTTACCGGGGAGCTGTTTTTT; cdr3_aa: CAISPGQGFTGELFF
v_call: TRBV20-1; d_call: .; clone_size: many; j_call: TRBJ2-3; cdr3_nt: TGCAGTGCTAGGGTGTCGGGGGGCGTTACTGATACGCAGTATTTT; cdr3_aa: CSARVSGGVTDTQYF
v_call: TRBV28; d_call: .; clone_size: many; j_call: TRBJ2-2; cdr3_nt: TGTGCCAGCAACCCCCTAGGGGACTGGGCCGGGGAGCTGTTTTTT; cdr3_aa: CASNPLGDWAGELFF
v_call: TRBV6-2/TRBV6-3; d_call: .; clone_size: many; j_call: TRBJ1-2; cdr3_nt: TGTGCCAGCAGTACCACCGGGAATGGCTACACCTTC; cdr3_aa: CASSTTGNGYTF
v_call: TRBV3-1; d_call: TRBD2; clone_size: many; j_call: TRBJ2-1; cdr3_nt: TGTGCCAGCAGCCATTACTTCGGGACTAGCGGGGCCAATGAGCAGTTCTTC; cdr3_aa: CASSHYFGTSGANEQFF
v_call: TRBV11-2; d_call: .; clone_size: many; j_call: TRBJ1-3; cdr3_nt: TGTGCCAGCAGCTCGACCCGAGATTCTGGAAACACCATATATTTT; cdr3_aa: CASSSTRDSGNTIYF
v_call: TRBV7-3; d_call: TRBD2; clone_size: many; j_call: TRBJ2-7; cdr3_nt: TGTGCCAGCAGCCTGACCGGGACTAGCGGTATGGGGGAGCAGTACTTC; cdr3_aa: CASSLTGTSGMGEQYF
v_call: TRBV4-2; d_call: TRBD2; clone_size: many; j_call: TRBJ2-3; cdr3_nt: TGTGCCAGCAGCCAATTTAGCGGGGGGGCCTATACGCAGTATTTT; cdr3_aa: CASSQFSGGAYTQYF
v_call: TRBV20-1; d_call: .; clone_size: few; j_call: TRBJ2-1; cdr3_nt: TGCAGTGCTAGAAACACAAACAGGGACAATGAGCAGTTCTTC; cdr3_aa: CSARNTNRDNEQFF
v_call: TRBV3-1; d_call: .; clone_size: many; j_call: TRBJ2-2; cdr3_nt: TGTGCCAGCAGCCAAGGACAGCTCACCGGGGAGCTGTTTTTT; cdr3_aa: CASSQGQLTGELFF
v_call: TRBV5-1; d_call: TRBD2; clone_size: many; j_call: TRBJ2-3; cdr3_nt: TGCGCCAGCAGCTCCAATCGACTAGCGGGGGGCCCCGATACGCAGTATTTT; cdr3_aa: CASSSNRLAGGPDTQYF
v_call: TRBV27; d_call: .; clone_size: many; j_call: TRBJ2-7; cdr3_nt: TGTGCCAGCAGTTATCAGGGGCCCTCCTACGAGCAGTACTTC; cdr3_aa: CASSYQGPSYEQYF
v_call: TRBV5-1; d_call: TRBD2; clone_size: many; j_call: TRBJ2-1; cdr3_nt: TGCGCCAGCAGCTTGAGCGGGGACCAACACAATGAGCAGTTCTTC; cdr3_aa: CASSLSGDQHNEQFF
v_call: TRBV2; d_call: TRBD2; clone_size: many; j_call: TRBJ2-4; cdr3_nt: TGTGCCAGCAGGCGGGAGATAGCCAAAAACATTCAGTACTTC; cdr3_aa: CASRREIAKNIQYF
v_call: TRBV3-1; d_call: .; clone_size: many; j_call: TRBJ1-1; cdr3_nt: TGTGCCAGCAGCCAAGATAGGGGAGGGACCGGGCTCAACACTGAAGCTTTCTTT; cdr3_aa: CASSQDRGGTGLNTEAFF
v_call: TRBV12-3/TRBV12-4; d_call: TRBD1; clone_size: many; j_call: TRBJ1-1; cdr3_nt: TGTGCCAGCAGGCACCTAACAGGGGCGAACACTGAAGCTTTCTTT; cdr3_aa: CASRHLTGANTEAFF
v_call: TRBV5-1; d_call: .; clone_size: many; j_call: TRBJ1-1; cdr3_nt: TGCGCCAGCAGCAGCGGGGAGAAACTGACTGAAGCTTTCTTT; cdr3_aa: CASSSGEKLTEAFF
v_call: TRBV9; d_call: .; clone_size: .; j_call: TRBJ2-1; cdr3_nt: TGTGCCAGCAGCGTAGTGGAGAGCTCCTACAATGAGCAGTTCTTC; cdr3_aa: CASSVVESSYNEQFF
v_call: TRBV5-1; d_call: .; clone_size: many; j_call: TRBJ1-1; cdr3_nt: TGCGCCAGCAACAGGGTGGGGAGAGACACTGAAGCTTTCTTT; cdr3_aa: CASNRVGRDTEAFF
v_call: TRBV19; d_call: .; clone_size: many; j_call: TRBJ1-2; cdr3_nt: TGTGCCAGTTCGCAGGGGATGGGATCGCGAGGCTACACCTTC; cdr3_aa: CASSQGMGSRGYTF
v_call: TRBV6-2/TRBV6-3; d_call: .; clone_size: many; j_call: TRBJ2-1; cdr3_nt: TGTGCCAGCAGCCGCTTCGAGGCTGAGCAGTTCTTC; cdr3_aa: CASSRFEAEQFF
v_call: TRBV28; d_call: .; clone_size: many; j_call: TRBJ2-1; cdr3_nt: TGTGCCAGCAGACCACAGGGAAACAATGAGCAGTTCTTC; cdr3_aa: CASRPQGNNEQFF
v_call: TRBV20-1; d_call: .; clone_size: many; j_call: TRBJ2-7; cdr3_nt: TGCAGTGCTGGGCAGGGTGGACCCTACGAGCAGTACTTC; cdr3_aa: CSAGQGGPYEQYF
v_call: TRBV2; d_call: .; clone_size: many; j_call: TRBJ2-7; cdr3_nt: TGTGCCAGCAGTGAGCGGCCTTACGAGCAGTACTTC; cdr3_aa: CASSERPYEQYF
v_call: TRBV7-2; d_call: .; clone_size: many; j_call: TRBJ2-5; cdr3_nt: TGTGCCAGCAGCTTAAAGATTGACAGGATCCAAGAGACCCAGTACTTC; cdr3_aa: CASSLKIDRIQETQYF